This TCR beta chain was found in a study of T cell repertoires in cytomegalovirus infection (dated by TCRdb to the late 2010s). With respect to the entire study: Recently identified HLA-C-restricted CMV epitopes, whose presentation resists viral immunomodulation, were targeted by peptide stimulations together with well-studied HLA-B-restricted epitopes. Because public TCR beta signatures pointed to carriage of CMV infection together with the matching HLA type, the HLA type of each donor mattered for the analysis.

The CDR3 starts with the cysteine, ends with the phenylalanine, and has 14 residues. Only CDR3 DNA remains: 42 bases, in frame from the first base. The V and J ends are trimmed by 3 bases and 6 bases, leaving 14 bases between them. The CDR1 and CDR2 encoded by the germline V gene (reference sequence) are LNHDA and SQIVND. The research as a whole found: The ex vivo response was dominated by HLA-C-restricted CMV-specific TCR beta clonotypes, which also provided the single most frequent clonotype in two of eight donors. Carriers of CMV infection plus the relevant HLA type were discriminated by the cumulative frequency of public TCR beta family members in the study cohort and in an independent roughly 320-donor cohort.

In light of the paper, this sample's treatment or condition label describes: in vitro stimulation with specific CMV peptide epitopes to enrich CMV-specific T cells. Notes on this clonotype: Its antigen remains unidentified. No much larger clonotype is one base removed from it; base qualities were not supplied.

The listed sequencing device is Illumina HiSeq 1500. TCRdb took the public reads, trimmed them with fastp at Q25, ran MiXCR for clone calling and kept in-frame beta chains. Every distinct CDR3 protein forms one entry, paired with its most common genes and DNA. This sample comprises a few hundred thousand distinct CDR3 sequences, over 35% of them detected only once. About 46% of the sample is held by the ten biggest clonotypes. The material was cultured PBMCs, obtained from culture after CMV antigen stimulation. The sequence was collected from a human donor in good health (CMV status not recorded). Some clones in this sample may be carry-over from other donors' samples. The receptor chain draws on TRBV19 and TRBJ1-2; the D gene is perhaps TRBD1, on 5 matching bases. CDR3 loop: CASSIQLLGDGYTF. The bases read TGTGCCAGTAGTATCCAGCTCCTGGGGGATGGCTACACCTTC.